This is a list of T cell receptor beta chains from one sample in a study of neurological immune-mediated disorders. Each CDR3 protein is one row after TCRdb ran MiXCR on the 5' RACE reads. The sample lists around 69,000 distinct CDR3 sequences, roughly 10% occurring once. Material: PBMCs. Every receptor here comes from a man between 25 and 39 years old in good health. Each CDR3 is given with its conserved first and last residue. D genes are given only for firm matches. The size entry gives once, few, many, or a class for an expanded clone.

V gene	clone size	J gene	D gene	CDR3 DNA	CDR3 protein
TRBV20-1	many	TRBJ2-1	TRBD2	TGCAGTGCCAGACCTACTAGCGGGAGCTCCTACAATGAGCAGTTCTTC	CSARPTSGSSYNEQFF
TRBV2	many	TRBJ2-4	TRBD1	TGTGCCAGCAGTGACAGGGGGCGCAGCATTCAGTACTTC	CASSDRGRSIQYF
TRBV20-1	few	TRBJ2-3	NA	TGCAGTGCTAACGGAGTAGATACGCAGTATTTT	CSANGVDTQYF
TRBV27	many	TRBJ2-1	TRBD2	TGTGCCAGCACCGGACGGGGGGATAGGGGTGAGCAGTTCTTC	CASTGRGDRGEQFF
TRBV20-1	many	TRBJ1-2	TRBD1	TGCAGTGCTAGAGATCAAGACAGGGGGCGTGGCTACACCTTC	CSARDQDRGRGYTF
TRBV7-8	many	TRBJ2-3	TRBD1	TGTGCCAGCAGCTTTGGGACAGGCGGTGCAGATACGCAGTATTTT	CASSFGTGGADTQYF
TRBV9	few	TRBJ2-3	NA	TGTGCCAGCAGCCTAGCCCGCACAGATACGCAGTATTTT	CASSLARTDTQYF
TRBV9	many	TRBJ2-7	NA	TGTGCCAGCAGCCCTACCGGGAGGACAGGGTTTTCCTACGAGCAGTACTTC	CASSPTGRTGFSYEQYF
TRBV18	few	TRBJ2-5	NA	TGTGCCAGCTCATGGGCAAAACAAGAGACCCAGTACTTC	CASSWAKQETQYF
TRBV6-1	many	TRBJ1-5	NA	TGTGCCAGCAGTGAATCGGGTGGCAATCAGCCCCAGCATTTT	CASSESGGNQPQHF
TRBV7-8	many	TRBJ2-5	TRBD1	TGTGCCAGCAGCTTAGATTTAGGACAGGACCAAGAGACCCAGTACTTC	CASSLDLGQDQETQYF